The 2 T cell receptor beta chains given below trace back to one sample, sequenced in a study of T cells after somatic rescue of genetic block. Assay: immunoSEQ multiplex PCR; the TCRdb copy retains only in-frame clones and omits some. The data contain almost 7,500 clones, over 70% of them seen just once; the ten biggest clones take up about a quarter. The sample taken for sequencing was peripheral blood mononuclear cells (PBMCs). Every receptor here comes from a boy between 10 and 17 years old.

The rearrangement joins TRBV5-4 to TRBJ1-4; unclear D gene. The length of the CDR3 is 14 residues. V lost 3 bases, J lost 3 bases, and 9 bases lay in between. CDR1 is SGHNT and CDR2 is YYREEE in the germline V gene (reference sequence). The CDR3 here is CASSSRQSNEKLFF. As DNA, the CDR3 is TGTGCCAGCAGCTCCAGGCAATCTAATGAAAAACTGTTTTTT.

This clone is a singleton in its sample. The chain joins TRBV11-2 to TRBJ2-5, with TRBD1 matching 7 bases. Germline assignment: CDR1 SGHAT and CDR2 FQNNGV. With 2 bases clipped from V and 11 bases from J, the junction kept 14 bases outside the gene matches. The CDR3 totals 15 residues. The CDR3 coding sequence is TGTGCCAGCAGCTTAATGGACAGGAGTCCTTTGGAGCAGTACTTC. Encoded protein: CASSLMDRSPLEQYF.